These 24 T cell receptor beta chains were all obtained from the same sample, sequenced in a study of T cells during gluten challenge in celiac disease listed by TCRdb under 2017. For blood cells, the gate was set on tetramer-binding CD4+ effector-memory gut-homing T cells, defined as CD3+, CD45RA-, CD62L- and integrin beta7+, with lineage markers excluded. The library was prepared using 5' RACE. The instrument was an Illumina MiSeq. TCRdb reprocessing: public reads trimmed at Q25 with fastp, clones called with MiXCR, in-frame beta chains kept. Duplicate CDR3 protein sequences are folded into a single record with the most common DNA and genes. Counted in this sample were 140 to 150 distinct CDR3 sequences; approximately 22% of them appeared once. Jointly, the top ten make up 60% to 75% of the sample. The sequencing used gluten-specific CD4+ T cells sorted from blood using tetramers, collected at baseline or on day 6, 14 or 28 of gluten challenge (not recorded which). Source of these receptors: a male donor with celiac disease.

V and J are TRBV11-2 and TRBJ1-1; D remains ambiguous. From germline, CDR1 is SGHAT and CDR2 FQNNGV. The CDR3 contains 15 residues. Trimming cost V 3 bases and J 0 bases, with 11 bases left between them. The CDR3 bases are TGTGCCAGCAGCTTTAAAAGCCTAGTGAACACTGAAGCTTTCTTT. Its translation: CASSFKSLVNTEAFF.

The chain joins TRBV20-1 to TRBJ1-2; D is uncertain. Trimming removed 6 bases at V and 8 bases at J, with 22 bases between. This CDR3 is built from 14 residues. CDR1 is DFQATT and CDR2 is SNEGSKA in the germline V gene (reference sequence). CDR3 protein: CSAQLLGVVEGYTF. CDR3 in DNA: TGCAGTGCCCAGCTTCTCGGAGTCGTTGAGGGCTACACCTTC.

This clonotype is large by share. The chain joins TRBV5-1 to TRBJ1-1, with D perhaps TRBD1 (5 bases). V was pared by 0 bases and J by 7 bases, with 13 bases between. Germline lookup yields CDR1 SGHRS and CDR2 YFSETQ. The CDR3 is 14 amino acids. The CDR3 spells CASSLAPNGGEAFF. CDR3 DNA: TGCGCCAGCAGCTTGGCCCCCAATGGGGGTGAAGCTTTCTTT.

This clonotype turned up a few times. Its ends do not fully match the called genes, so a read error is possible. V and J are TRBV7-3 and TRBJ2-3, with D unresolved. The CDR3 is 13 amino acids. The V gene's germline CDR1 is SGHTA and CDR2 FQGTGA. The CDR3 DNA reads TGTGCCAGCAGCTTCAGGAGTTTTGATACGCAGTGTTTT. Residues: CASSFRSFDTQCF.

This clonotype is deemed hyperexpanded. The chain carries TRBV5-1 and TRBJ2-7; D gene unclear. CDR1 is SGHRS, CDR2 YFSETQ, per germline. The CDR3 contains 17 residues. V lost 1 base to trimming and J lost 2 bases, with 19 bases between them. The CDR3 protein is CASSLRSGVLPPYEQYF. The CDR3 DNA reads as TGCGCCAGCAGCTTGAGGAGTGGGGTTTTGCCCCCCTACGAGCAGTACTTC. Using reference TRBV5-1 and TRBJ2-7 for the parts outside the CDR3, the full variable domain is KAGVTQTPRYLIKTRGQQVTLSCSPISGHRSVSWYQQTPGQGLQFLFEYFSETQRNKGNFPGRFSGRQFSNSRSEMNVSTLELGDSALYLCASSLRSGVLPPYEQYFGPGTRLTVT.

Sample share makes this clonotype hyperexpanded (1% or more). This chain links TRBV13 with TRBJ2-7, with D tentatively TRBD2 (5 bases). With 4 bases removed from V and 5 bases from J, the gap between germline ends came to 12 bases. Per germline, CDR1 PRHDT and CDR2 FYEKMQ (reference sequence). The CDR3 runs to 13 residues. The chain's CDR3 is CASSSLQRHEQYF. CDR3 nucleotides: TGTGCCAGCAGCTCCCTACAGCGGCACGAGCAGTACTTC. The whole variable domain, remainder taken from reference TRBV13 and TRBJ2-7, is AAGVIQSPRHLIKEKRETATLKCYPIPRHDTVYWYQQGPGQDPQFLISFYEKMQSDKGSIPDRFSAQQFSDYHSELNMSSLELGDSALYFCASSSLQRHEQYFGPGTRLTVT.

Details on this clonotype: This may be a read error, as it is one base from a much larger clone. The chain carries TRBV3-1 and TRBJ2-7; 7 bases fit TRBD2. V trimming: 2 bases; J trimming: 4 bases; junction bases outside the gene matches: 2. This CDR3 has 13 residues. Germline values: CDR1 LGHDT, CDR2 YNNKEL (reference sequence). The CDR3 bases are TGTGCCAGCAGCCAAAGGGGACTATACGAGCAGTACTTC. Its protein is CASSQRGLYEQYF.

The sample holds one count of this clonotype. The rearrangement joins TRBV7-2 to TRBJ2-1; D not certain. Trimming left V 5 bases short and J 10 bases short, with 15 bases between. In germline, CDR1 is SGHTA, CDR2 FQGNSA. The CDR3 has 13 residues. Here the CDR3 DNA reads TGTGCCAGCAGCCCCTCACGACCGCTGGAGCAGTTCTTC. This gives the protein CASSPSRPLEQFF. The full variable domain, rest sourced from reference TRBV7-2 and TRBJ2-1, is GAGVSQSPSNKVTEKGKDVELRCDPISGHTALYWYRQSLGQGLEFLIYFQGNSAPDKSGLPSDRFSAERTGGSVSTLTIQRTQQEDSAVYLCASSPSRPLEQFFGPGTRLTVL.

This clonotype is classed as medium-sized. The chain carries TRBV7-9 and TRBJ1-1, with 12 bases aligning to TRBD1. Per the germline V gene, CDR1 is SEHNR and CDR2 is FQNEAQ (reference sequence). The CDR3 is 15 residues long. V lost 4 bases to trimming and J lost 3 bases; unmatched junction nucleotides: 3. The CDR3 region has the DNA TGTGCCAGCAGCTCCAGGGACAGGGGGCACACTGAAGCTTTCTTT. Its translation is CASSSRDRGHTEAFF.

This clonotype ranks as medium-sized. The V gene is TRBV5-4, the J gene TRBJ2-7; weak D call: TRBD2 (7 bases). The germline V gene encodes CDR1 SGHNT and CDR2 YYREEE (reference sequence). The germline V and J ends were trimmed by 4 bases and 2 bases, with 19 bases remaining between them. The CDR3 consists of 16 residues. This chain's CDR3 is CASSPRGGPAAYEQYF. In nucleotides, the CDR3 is TGTGCCAGCAGCCCGAGGGGGGGCCCCGCTGCCTACGAGCAGTACTTC.

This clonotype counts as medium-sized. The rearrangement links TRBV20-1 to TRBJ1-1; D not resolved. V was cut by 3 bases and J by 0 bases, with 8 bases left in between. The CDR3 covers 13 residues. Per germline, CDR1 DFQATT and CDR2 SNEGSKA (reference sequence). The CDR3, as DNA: TGCAGTGCTAGCCGGCAGTTGAACACTGAAGCTTTCTTT. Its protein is CSASRQLNTEAFF.

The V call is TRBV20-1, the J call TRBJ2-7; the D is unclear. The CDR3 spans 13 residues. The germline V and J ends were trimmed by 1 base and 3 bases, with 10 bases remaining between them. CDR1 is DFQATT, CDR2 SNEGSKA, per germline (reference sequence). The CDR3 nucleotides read TGCAGTGCTAGAGGACCTTACCGCTACGAGCAGTACTTC. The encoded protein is CSARGPYRYEQYF.

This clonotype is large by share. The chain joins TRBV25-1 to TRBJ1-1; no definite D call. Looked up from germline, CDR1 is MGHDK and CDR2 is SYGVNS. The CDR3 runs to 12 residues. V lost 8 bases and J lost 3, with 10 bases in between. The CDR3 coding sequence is TGTGCCAGCCCTCCTCGGTACACTGAAGCTTTCTTT. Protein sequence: CASPPRYTEAFF.

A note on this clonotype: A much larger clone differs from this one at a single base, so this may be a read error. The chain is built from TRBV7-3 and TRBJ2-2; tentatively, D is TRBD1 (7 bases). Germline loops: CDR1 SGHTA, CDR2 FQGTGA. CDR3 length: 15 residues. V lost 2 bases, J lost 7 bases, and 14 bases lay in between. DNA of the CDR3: TGTGCCAGCAGCTTAGGAGGGGGCGGCAACGGGGAGCTGTTTTTT. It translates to CASSLGGGGNGELFF.

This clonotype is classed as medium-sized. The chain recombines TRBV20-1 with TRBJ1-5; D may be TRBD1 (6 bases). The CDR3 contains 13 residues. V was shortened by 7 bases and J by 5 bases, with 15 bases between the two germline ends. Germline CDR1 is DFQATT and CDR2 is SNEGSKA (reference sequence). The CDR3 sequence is CSVRRQADQPQHF. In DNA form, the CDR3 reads TGCAGTGTAAGAAGACAGGCCGATCAGCCCCAGCATTTT.

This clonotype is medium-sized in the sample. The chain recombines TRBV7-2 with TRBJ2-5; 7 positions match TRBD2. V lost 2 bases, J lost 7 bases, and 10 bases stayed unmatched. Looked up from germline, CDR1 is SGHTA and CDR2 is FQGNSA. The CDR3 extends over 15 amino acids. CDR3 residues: CASSLRAGDGGTQYF. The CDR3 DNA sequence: TGTGCCAGCAGCTTACGGGCGGGAGATGGGGGGACCCAGTACTTC.

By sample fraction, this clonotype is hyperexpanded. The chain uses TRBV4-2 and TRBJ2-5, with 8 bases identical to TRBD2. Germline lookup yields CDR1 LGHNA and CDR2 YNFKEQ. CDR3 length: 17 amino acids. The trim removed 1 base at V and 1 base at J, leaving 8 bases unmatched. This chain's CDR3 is CASSQVSGGAFQETQYF. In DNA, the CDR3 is TGTGCCAGCAGCCAAGTTTCCGGGGGGGCCTTCCAAGAGACCCAGTACTTC.

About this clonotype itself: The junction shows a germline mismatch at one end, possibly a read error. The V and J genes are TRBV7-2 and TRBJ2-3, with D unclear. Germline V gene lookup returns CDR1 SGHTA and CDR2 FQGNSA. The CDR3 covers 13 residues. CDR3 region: CVSSIRSTDTKYF. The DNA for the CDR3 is TGTGTCAGCAGCATCAGAAGCACAGATACGAAGTATTTT.

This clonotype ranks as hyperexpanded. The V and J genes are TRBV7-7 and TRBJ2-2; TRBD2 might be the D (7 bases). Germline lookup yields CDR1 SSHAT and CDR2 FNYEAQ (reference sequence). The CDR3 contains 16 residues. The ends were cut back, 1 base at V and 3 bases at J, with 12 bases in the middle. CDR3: CASSLVGGADTGELFF. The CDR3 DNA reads TGTGCCAGCAGCTTAGTGGGGGGGGCCGACACCGGGGAGCTGTTTTTT.

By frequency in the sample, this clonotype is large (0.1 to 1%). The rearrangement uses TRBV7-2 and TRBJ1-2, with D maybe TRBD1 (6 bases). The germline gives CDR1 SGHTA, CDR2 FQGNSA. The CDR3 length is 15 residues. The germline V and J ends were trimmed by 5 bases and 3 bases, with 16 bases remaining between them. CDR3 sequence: CASSPRAGADYGYTF. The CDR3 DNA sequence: TGTGCCAGCAGCCCGAGGGCGGGGGCGGACTATGGCTACACCTTC.

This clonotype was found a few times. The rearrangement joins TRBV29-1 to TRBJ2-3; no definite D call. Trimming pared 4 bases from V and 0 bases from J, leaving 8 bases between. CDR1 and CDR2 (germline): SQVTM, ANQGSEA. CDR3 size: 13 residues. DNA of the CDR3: TGCAGCGTTGGGGTGGTTAGCACAGATACGCAGTATTTT. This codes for CSVGVVSTDTQYF.

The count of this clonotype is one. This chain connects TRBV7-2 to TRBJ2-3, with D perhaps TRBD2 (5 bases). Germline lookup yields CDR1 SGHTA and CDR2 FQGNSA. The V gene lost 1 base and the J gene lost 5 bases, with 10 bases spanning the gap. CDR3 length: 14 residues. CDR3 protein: CASSLVQGRDTQYF. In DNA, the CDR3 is TGTGCCAGCAGCTTAGTCCAAGGGAGAGATACGCAGTATTTT.

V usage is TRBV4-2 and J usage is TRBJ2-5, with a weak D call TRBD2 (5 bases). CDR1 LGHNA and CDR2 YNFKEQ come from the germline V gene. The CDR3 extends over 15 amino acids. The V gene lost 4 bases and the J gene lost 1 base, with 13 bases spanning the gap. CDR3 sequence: CASSLIGVGQETQYF. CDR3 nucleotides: TGTGCCAGCAGCCTCATCGGGGTCGGCCAAGAGACCCAGTACTTC.

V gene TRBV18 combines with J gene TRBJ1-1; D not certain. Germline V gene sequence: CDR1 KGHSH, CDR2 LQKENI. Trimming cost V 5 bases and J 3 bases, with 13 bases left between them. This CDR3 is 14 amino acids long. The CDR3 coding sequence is TGTGCCAGCTCATTAGCGGGGTGGGACACTGAAGCTTTCTTT. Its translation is CASSLAGWDTEAFF.